The rows below give T cell receptor beta chains drawn from one sample of a study of blood T cell repertoires in COVID-19. Sequencing used immunoSEQ multiplex PCR; TCRdb keeps in-frame clones, though not all of them. The profile shows a few hundred thousand clones, more than 75% of them singletons. The specimen was PBMCs or T cells enriched from blood (not recorded which). The receptors originated from a woman between 18 and 29 years old who had recovered from COVID-19. Both conserved end residues are part of each CDR3. Each record gives: J gene, V gene, CDR3 protein.

TRBJ2-7	TRBV28	CASSPRRGQSYEQYF
TRBJ2-7	TRBV5-1	CASSPDFGEQYF
TRBJ1-1	TRBV6-5	CASRDRGRAEAFF
TRBJ2-1	TRBV28	CASSPTSEGRDEQFF
TRBJ2-1	TRBV5-1	CASSGTTGYYNEQFF
TRBJ2-1	TRBV6-5	CASSNRATQQFF
TRBJ2-7	TRBV18	CASSPWQGGVEQYF
TRBJ1-2	TRBV29-1	CSVESGQGEKGYTF
TRBJ1-4	TRBV28	CASSSAGGASNEKLFF
TRBJ2-1	TRBV9	CASSVANGKAGGLYNEQFF
TRBJ1-1	TRBV18	CASSPTGTGNTEAFF
TRBJ1-4	TRBV6-1	CASSALWQETNEKLFF
TRBJ2-1	TRBV4-1	CASSQVRGTGNNEQFF
TRBJ1-2	TRBV5-4	CASSLVDREFYGYTF
TRBJ1-6	TRBV7-3	CASSPTGTYNSPLHF
TRBJ2-7	TRBV7-2	CASSLSPGDEQYF
TRBJ2-1	TRBV28	CASSSHALGLAGAPDNEQFF
TRBJ1-2	TRBV10-3	CAILGGEQYGYTF
TRBJ2-5	TRBV19	CASSMASQETQYF
TRBJ2-5	TRBV6-2/TRBV6-3	CASSYDQGAGETQYF